Listed below are T cell receptor beta chains from one sample, sequenced in a study of blood T cell repertoires in COVID-19. The table came from immunoSEQ multiplex PCR; TCRdb's copy has only in-frame clones and leaves some out. This table holds approximately 530,000 clones, about 89% found once. The sample consisted of peripheral blood. Receptors originate from a woman aged 45-65 years with COVID-19, enrolled during active disease. The CDR3 runs from the conserved cysteine through the conserved F or W.

J gene: TRBJ2-7; V gene: TRBV7-9; CDR3 protein: CASSSGFYEQYF
J gene: TRBJ1-1; V gene: TRBV20-1; CDR3 protein: CSAGDRALLGGAFF
J gene: TRBJ2-7; V gene: TRBV7-9; CDR3 protein: CASSLGDMTYEQYF
J gene: TRBJ1-4; V gene: TRBV27; CDR3 protein: CASSHLGRSNEKLFF
J gene: TRBJ1-4; V gene: TRBV7-2; CDR3 protein: CASSFTGSNEKLFF
J gene: TRBJ2-1; V gene: TRBV27; CDR3 protein: CASSLTGSSYNEQFF
J gene: TRBJ1-4; V gene: TRBV30; CDR3 protein: CAWSAPGTNNEKLFF
J gene: TRBJ2-3; V gene: TRBV30; CDR3 protein: CAWNGGGAITDTQYF
J gene: TRBJ2-2; V gene: TRBV7-3; CDR3 protein: CASSPQGAGELFF
J gene: TRBJ1-3; V gene: TRBV3-1/TRBV3-2; CDR3 protein: CASSQPDRIGNTIYF
J gene: TRBJ2-4; V gene: TRBV6-5; CDR3 protein: CASSYWDRGKNIQYF
J gene: TRBJ1-2; V gene: TRBV29-1; CDR3 protein: CSGHHDSYGYTF
J gene: TRBJ2-2; V gene: TRBV10-1; CDR3 protein: CASRQGGTGELFF
J gene: TRBJ1-1; V gene: TRBV7-9; CDR3 protein: CASSLGSGQGGVWAFF
J gene: TRBJ1-2; V gene: TRBV18; CDR3 protein: CASSPGSSSYGYTF
J gene: TRBJ1-2; V gene: TRBV21-1; CDR3 protein: CASSKEGGQLYGYTF